This T cell receptor beta chain was sequenced during a study of blood T cell repertoires in COVID-19. As for the study in general: Acute and convalescent COVID-19 specimens originated in the United States, Italy and Spain. PBMCs, B-cell-depleted T cells, or T cells were the source of the cDNA or gDNA that made up the material.

In the original processing: Estimated nucleated cell counts came from reference gene primer amplification. Some clones are missing from TCRdb's copy, which holds only in-frame ones; the method was immunoSEQ multiplex PCR. D and trimming come from the DNA, and the V and J calls and clone size come from that table. Of around 76,000 clones in the sample, approximately 90% were seen once. Germline-derived CDR1 and CDR2 are MDHEN and SYDVKM. V shed 6 bases, J shed 5 bases, and the junction held 4 bases outside the gene matches. CDR3 size: 13 residues. Input material: peripheral blood. V gene TRBV28 combines with J gene TRBJ2-5, with 9 bases identical to TRBD1. This TCR was recovered from a man in his 60s with acute or convalescent COVID-19. CDR3 DNA: TGTGCCAGCAGGAGGGACAGGGTCGAGACCCAGTACTTC. Translation gives CASRRDRVETQYF.